One and the same sample provided the 16 T cell receptor beta chains below, sequenced in a study of T cells in Graves' hyperthyroidism and ophthalmopathy (dated by TCRdb to the late 2010s). Receptors were amplified or captured by multiplex PCR. The instrument was an Illumina HiSeq 2000. The TCR beta CDR3 regions were amplified from RNA transcripts. A first-round RT-PCR of the TCR CDR3 used the HTBI primer set with the Qiagen OneStep RT-PCR kit. The public reads were quality trimmed at Q25 with fastp and then assembled into clones with MiXCR by TCRdb, keeping productive beta chains. When rows share a CDR3 protein, they turn into one entry using the most common DNA and genes. This sample gives about 720,000 distinct CDR3 sequences in total; over 15% of them show up just once. The ten largest make up roughly 8% of the sample. The material sequenced was blood. The receptors stem from a man aged 18 to 35 with Graves' hyperthyroidism.

As for this clonotype: This could be a read error, since a much larger clone is one nucleotide away. The CDR3 DNA sequence: TGTGCCAGCAGTTTTAACGGAGGACCTCCCTACGAGCAGTACGTC. Amino acid sequence: CASSFNGGPPYEQYV. This sequence joins TRBV28 and TRBJ2-7; a weak D match, TRBD2 (5 bases). V shed 3 bases and J shed 2 bases, with 14 bases lying between them. Germline V gene data show CDR1 as MDHEN and CDR2 as SYDVKM. CDR3 length: 15 residues.

This clonotype was detected ten times or more. CDR3 protein: CASSFYVTGSSDTQYF. The CDR3 region has the DNA TGTGCCAGCAGTTTCTATGTTACAGGTTCTTCAGATACGCAGTATTTT. The chain combines TRBV12-3 or TRBV12-4 with TRBJ2-3, with a weak D call TRBD1 (5 bases). V lost 3 bases and J 4 bases, leaving 17 bases between the germline ends. The CDR3 covers 16 residues.

The chain links TRBV5-1 to TRBJ1-1; the D gene is possibly TRBD1 (5 bases). CDR1 is SGHRS and CDR2 is YFSETQ in the germline V gene. CDR3 size: 16 residues. V dropped 3 bases and J dropped 0 bases, with 15 bases sitting between them. The CDR3 loop reads CASSYGTATLNTEAFF. The CDR3 nucleotides are TGCGCCAGCAGCTACGGGACCGCCACCCTGAACACTGAAGCTTTCTTT.

This clonotype was seen only a few times. The J gene is TRBJ2-2, the V gene TRBV15, with D perhaps assigned TRBD1 or TRBD2 (7 bases each). This CDR3 spans 16 amino acids. Trimming shortened V by 8 bases and J by 1 base, and 17 bases separated the two germline ends. Germline CDR1 and CDR2: LNHNV and YYDKDF (reference sequence). The CDR3, as DNA: TGTGCCACCGGGAGGGGGCGCGCCAGGAACACCGGGGAGCTGTTTTTT. Its translation is CATGRGRARNTGELFF.

V usage is TRBV7-8 and J usage is TRBJ2-4; no definite D call. Germline V gene lookup returns CDR1 SGHVS and CDR2 FQNEAQ. The CDR3 is 15 amino acids. V gave up 5 bases and J gave up 4 bases, with 15 bases separating them. The CDR3 DNA sequence: TGTGCCAGCAGCCCAAGGGCCGGTCCAAAAAACATTCAGTACTTC. This gives the protein CASSPRAGPKNIQYF.

As for this clonotype: This sequence may be a read error, since a much larger clone differs from it by one base. The chain has TRBV7-9 and TRBJ2-7; 7 positions match TRBD1. The CDR3 runs to 14 residues. Germline V gene sequence: CDR1 SEHNR, CDR2 FQNEAQ (reference sequence). CDR3 amino acids: CASSLRDRYYGQYF. CDR3 in DNA: TGTGCCAGCAGCCTCCGGGACAGATACTACGGGCAGTACTTC. The full variable domain, rest sourced from reference TRBV7-9 and TRBJ2-7, is DTGVSQNPRHKITKRGQNVTFRCDPISEHNRLYWYRQTLGQGPEFLTYFQNEAQLEKSRLLSDRFSAERPKGSFSTLEIQRTEQGDSAMYLCASSLRDRYYGQYFGPGTRLTVT.

This chain's CDR3 is CASSSAGTQPQHF. In nucleotides, the CDR3 is TGTGCCAGCAGCTCAGCGGGGACTCAGCCCCAGCATTTT. The V gene is TRBV7-9, the J gene TRBJ1-5; tentative D call: TRBD1 (5 bases). V dropped 4 bases and J dropped 6 bases, with 10 bases sitting between them. The CDR3 length is 13 residues. Looked up from germline, CDR1 is SEHNR and CDR2 is FQNEAQ (reference sequence).

This clonotype was detected a few times. CDR3 region: CASSIRPPDTGELFF. For the CDR3, the DNA is TGTGCCAGTAGTATAAGACCACCCGACACCGGGGAGCTGTTTTTT. The chain combines TRBV19 with TRBJ2-2; no clear D gene. The CDR3 extends over 15 amino acids. The V end was cut by 2 bases, the J end by 3 bases, with 10 bases between. Germline loops: CDR1 LNHDA, CDR2 SQIVND (reference sequence).

This clonotype came up a few times. The CDR3 here is CASSYGKSRTYEQYF. Written as DNA, the CDR3 is TGTGCCAGCAGTTACGGGAAAAGTAGGACCTACGAGCAGTACTTC. The chain joins TRBV6-2 or TRBV6-3 to TRBJ2-7; D is unresolved. The length of the CDR3 is 15 residues. The germline V gene encodes CDR1 MNHEY and CDR2 SVGEGT. The V end lost 2 bases, the J end lost 2 bases, and 13 bases lay between the germline ends.

The chain combines TRBV27 with TRBJ2-1; the match to TRBD2 covers 12 bases. Germline trimming cut 6 bases from V and 8 bases from J; bases unmatched to any gene: 8. This CDR3 has 15 residues. Germline assignment: CDR1 MNHEY and CDR2 SMNVEV (reference sequence). The CDR3 loop reads CASSSTSGSGYEQFF. In DNA form, the CDR3 reads TGTGCCAGCAGCTCGACTAGCGGGAGCGGGTATGAGCAGTTCTTC.

This clonotype was seen more than once but under ten times. One end of the junction is discordant with germline, which a read error may explain. The chain links TRBV7-7 to TRBJ2-2; possible D gene TRBD2, 6 bases. The germline V gene has CDR1 SSHAT and CDR2 FNYEAQ (reference sequence). This CDR3 has 15 amino acids. In nucleotides, the CDR3 is TGTGCTAGCAGCTTATACGAGGCGGGAACCGGGGAGCTGTTTTTT. It is translated as CASSLYEAGTGELFF.

V and J are TRBV10-1 and TRBJ2-1; no reliable D call. V was shortened by 2 bases and J by 9 bases, with 11 bases between the two germline ends. The germline V gene encodes CDR1 WNHNN and CDR2 SYGVQD (reference sequence). There are 13 residues in the CDR3. The CDR3, as DNA: TGCGCCAGCAGTGAGAACAACGGTCCTGAGCAGTTCTTC. It specifies CASSENNGPEQFF.

The sample holds a few counts of this clonotype. The rearrangement uses TRBV7-2 and TRBJ2-7; possible D gene TRBD2, 7 bases. Trimming left V 4 bases short and J 2 bases short, with 21 bases between. This CDR3 contains 17 residues. Germline lookup yields CDR1 SGHTA and CDR2 FQGNSA. The CDR3 nucleotides are TGTGCCAGCAGCTCACCCCGTAGGGGGGAGGGTCCCTACGAGCAGTACTTC. Residues: CASSSPRRGEGPYEQYF.

The V call is TRBV2, the J call TRBJ1-1; D may be TRBD1 (5 bases). Trimming removed 7 bases at V and 4 bases at J, with 13 bases between. This CDR3 has 13 amino acids. CDR1 and CDR2 (germline): SNHLY, FYNNEI. CDR3 nucleotide sequence: TGTGCCAGCAATTCCGGGGGTACCACTGAAGCTTTCTTT. This sequence encodes CASNSGGTTEAFF.

Written as DNA, the CDR3 is TGTGCCACCAGCGTCAACTCTGGAAACACCATATATTTT. This translates into CATSVNSGNTIYF. This rearrangement joins TRBV15 to TRBJ1-3; D is uncertain. The germline CDR1 and CDR2 sequences are LNHNV and YYDKDF (reference sequence). Trimming took 5 bases from V and 0 from J, leaving 5 bases between them. The CDR3 has 13 amino acids.

Concerning this clonotype itself: Its ends do not fully match the called genes, so a read error is possible. This chain links TRBV2 with TRBJ1-2; D not certain. CDR1 SNHLY and CDR2 FYNNEI come from the germline V gene. The CDR3 is 12 amino acids. The CDR3 DNA follows: TGTGCCAGCAGTGAAGCGCAAAATGGCCACACCTTC. Amino acids: CASSEAQNGHTF.